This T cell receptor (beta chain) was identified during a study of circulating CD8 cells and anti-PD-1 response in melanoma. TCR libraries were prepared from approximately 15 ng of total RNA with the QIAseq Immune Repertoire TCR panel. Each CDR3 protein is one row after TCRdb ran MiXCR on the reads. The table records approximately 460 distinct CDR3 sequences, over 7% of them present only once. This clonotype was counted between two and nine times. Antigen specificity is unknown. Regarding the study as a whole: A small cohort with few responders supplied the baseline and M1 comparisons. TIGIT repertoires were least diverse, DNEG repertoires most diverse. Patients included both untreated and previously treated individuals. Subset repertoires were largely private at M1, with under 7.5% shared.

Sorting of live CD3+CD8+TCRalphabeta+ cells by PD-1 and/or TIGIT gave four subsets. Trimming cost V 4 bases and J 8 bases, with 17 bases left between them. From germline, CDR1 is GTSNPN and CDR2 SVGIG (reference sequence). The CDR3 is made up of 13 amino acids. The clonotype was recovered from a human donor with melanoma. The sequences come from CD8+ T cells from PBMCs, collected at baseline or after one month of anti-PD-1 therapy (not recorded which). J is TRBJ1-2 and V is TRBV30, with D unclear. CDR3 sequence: CAWTLGWAQGYTF. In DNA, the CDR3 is TGTGCCTGGACCTTGGGGTGGGCGCAGGGCTACACCTTC.